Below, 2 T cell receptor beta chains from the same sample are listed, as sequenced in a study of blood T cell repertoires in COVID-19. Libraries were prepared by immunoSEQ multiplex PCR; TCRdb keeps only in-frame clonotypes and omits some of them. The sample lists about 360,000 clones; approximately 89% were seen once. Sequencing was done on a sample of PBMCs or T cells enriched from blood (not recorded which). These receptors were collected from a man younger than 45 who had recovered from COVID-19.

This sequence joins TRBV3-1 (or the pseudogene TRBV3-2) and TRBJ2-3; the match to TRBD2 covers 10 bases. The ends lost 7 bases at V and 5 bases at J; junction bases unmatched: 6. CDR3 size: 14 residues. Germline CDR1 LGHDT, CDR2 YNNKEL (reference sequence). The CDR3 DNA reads TGTGCCAGCAACCAGCGGGGGGGCATAGATACGCAGTATTTT. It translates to CASNQRGGIDTQYF.

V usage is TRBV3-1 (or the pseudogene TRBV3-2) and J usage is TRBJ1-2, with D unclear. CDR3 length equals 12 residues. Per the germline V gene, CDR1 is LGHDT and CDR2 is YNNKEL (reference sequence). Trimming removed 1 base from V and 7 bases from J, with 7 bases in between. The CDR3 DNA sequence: TGTGCCAGCAGCCAAGGAGTAAGTGGCTACACCTTC. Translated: CASSQGVSGYTF.